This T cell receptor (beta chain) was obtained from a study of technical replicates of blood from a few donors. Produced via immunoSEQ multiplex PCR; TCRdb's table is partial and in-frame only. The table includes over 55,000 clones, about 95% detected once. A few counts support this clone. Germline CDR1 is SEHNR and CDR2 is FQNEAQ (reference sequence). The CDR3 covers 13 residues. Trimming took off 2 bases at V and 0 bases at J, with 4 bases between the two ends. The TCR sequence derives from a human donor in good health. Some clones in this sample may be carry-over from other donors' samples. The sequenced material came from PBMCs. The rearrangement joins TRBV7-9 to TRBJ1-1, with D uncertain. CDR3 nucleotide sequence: TGTGCCAGCAGCTTATGGCTGAACACTGAAGCTTTCTTT. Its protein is CASSLWLNTEAFF.